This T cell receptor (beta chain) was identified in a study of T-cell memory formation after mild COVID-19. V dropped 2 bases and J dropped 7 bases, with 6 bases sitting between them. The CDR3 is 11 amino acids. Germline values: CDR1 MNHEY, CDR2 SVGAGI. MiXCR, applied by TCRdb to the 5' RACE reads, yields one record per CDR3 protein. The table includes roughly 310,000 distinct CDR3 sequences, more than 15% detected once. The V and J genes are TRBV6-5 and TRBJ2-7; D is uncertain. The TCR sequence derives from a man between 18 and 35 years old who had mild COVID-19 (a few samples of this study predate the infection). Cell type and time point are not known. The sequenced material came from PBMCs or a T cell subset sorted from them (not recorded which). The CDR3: CASSYGQEQYV. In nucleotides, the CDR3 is TGTGCCAGCAGTTACGGTCAGGAGCAGTACGTC.